Each of the 27 T cell receptor beta chains below was sequenced from the same sample in a study of cytomegalovirus exposure and HLA in healthy donors. Here immunoSEQ multiplex PCR was the method, and the copy in TCRdb shows in-frame clones only, minus some. Among 100,000 to 120,000 clones listed, 70% to 90% were seen once. The sample taken for sequencing was PBMCs. These receptors all come from a woman aged 30 to 39 in good health and CMV-seropositive.

V is TRBV4-2 and J is TRBJ2-7, with D perhaps TRBD1 (6 bases). Between the trimmed V and J ends, which lost 4 bases and 0 bases, there was a span of 10 bases. Germline assignment: CDR1 LGHNA and CDR2 YNFKEQ. There are 14 residues in the CDR3. The CDR3 DNA follows: TGTGCCAGCAGCCTTAGGACAGACTCCTACGAGCAGTACTTC. It translates to CASSLRTDSYEQYF.

CDR3 amino acids: CASSPIQGLGYTF. Here the CDR3 DNA reads TGTGCCAGCAGCCCGATACAGGGGTTGGGCTACACCTTC. This chain joins TRBV11-2 and TRBJ1-2; TRBD1 agrees at 7 bases. The junction had 8 bases not matched to a gene; V was cut back by 5 bases and J by 8 bases. The CDR3 runs to 13 residues. Looked up from germline, CDR1 is SGHAT and CDR2 is FQNNGV. Together with reference TRBV11-2 and TRBJ1-2, the CDR3 gives the full variable domain: EAGVAQSPRYKIIEKRQSVAFWCNPISGHATLYWYQQILGQGPKLLIQFQNNGVVDDSQLPKDRFSAERLKGVDSTLKIQPAKLEDSAVYLCASSPIQGLGYTFGSGTRLTVV.

V is TRBV9 and J is TRBJ2-7; the D gene is possibly TRBD2 (5 bases). Germline V gene lookup returns CDR1 SGDLS and CDR2 YYNGEE. V gave up 0 bases and J gave up 0 bases, with 10 bases separating them. There are 15 residues in the CDR3. CDR3 region: CASSVAGGSSYEQYF. The CDR3 coding sequence is TGTGCCAGCAGCGTAGCGGGTGGGAGCTCCTACGAGCAGTACTTC.

V is TRBV7-9 and J is TRBJ2-1, with D possibly matching TRBD2 (5 bases). The germline gives CDR1 SEHNR, CDR2 FQNEAQ (reference sequence). V was cut by 3 bases and J by 6 bases, with 12 bases left in between. The CDR3 spans 14 residues. CDR3 DNA sequence: TGTGCCAGCAGCTTGAGCCTTGGAGGCAATGAGCAGTTCTTC. This encodes CASSLSLGGNEQFF. Looking up the rest from reference TRBV7-9 and TRBJ2-1 gives the full variable domain: DTGVSQNPRHKITKRGQNVTFRCDPISEHNRLYWYRQTLGQGPEFLTYFQNEAQLEKSRLLSDRFSAERPKGSFSTLEIQRTEQGDSAMYLCASSLSLGGNEQFFGPGTRLTVL.

The chain carries TRBV14 and TRBJ2-1; 10 bases align to TRBD2. The J segment lost 9 bases and the V segment lost 2 bases, leaving 7 bases of the junction unmatched. CDR3 length: 15 amino acids. CDR1 is SGHDN, CDR2 FVKESK, per germline. Written as DNA, the CDR3 is TGTGCCAGCAGCCAACTAGCGGGAGTGTTAGGTGAGCAGTTCTTC. This sequence encodes CASSQLAGVLGEQFF.

J is TRBJ2-1 and V is TRBV5-1, with 7 bases that match TRBD1. Germline loops: CDR1 SGHRS, CDR2 YFSETQ. V trimming: 2 bases; J trimming: 6 bases; junction bases outside the gene matches: 11. The CDR3 contains 16 residues. The CDR3: CASSLGRQGSINEQFF. In nucleotides, the CDR3 is TGCGCCAGCAGCTTAGGAAGACAGGGTTCTATCAATGAGCAGTTCTTC.

This clone was detected once. This sequence joins TRBV2 and TRBJ2-5; 10 nucleotides agree with TRBD1. Germline V gene lookup returns CDR1 SNHLY and CDR2 FYNNEI. This CDR3 region has 12 residues. The J segment lost 7 bases and the V segment lost 6 bases, leaving 2 bases of the junction unmatched. CDR3 residues: CASRGQGRTQYF. CDR3 DNA: TGTGCCAGCAGGGGACAGGGGAGGACCCAGTACTTC.

The chain has TRBV7-9 and TRBJ1-2; possible D gene TRBD1, 5 bases. V dropped 5 bases and J dropped 5 bases, with 12 bases sitting between them. The germline CDR1 and CDR2 sequences are SEHNR and FQNEAQ (reference sequence). The CDR3 is 13 residues long. The CDR3 sequence: CASSPGGSYGYTF. CDR3 in DNA: TGTGCCAGCAGCCCCGGGGGGTCTTATGGCTACACCTTC.

This clone was seen a handful of times. V usage is TRBV4-1 and J usage is TRBJ1-1; no reliable D call. Germline values: CDR1 MGHRA, CDR2 YSYEKL. The CDR3 extends over 13 amino acids. The ends were cut back, 3 bases at V and 9 bases at J, with 14 bases in the middle. CDR3 sequence (DNA): TGCGCCAGCAGCCACGGCACAGTTCTACAAGCTTTCTTT. It is translated as CASSHGTVLQAFF.

CDR3 in DNA: TGCGCCAGCAGCCAAGATTCTTTACTAAGCCACAATGAGCAGTTCTTC. Amino acids: CASSQDSLLSHNEQFF. The rearrangement uses TRBV4-3 and TRBJ2-1, with D unclear. The germline CDR1 and CDR2 sequences are LGHNA and YSLEER. The V gene lost 0 bases and the J gene lost 5 bases, with 14 bases spanning the gap. The CDR3 is 16 amino acids.

The rearrangement uses TRBV6-1 and TRBJ2-5, with 8 bases matching TRBD1. The CDR3 is 13 residues long. In germline, CDR1 is MNHNS, CDR2 SASEGT. With V trimmed by 9 bases and J by 4 bases, 7 bases remained unmatched. The CDR3 coding sequence is TGTGCCAGTCGGACAGGGTCTACAGAGACCCAGTACTTC. The encoded protein is CASRTGSTETQYF.

The V and J genes are TRBV10-3 and TRBJ2-3; 8 bases align to TRBD2. The CDR3 runs to 14 residues. The trim removed 4 bases at V and 5 bases at J, leaving 5 bases unmatched. The germline CDR1 and CDR2 sequences are ENHRY and SYGVKD. In nucleotides, the CDR3 is TGTGCCATCAGTGCTCAAGCGGGGGTAGATACGCAGTATTTT. Protein sequence: CAISAQAGVDTQYF.

The chain carries TRBV19 and TRBJ2-7; 8 bases are a match to TRBD1. The CDR3 loop spans 14 amino acids. J gave up 2 bases and V 5 bases, and 5 bases lay outside the gene matches. The germline gives CDR1 LNHDA, CDR2 SQIVND (reference sequence). CDR3 coding DNA: TGTGCCAGTAGTTCCGGACAGGGTGCCTACGAGCAGTACTTC. Its translation is CASSSGQGAYEQYF.

In its sample, this clone was seen once. The chain is built from TRBV28 and TRBJ2-7, with 13 nucleotides matching TRBD2. The CDR3 extends over 19 amino acids. Looked up from germline, CDR1 is MDHEN and CDR2 is SYDVKM. With V trimmed by 5 bases and J by 4 bases, 17 bases remained unmatched. The CDR3 DNA is TGTGCCAGCAGTCCCAGCCGACCAAGGACTAGCGGGAGTCAGTACGAGCAGTACTTC. This encodes CASSPSRPRTSGSQYEQYF.

The chain joins TRBV5-1 to TRBJ2-1; 7 nucleotides line up with TRBD1. J was trimmed by 2 bases and V by 0 bases; bases with no gene match: 5. CDR3 length equals 16 residues. Germline-derived CDR1 and CDR2 are SGHRS and YFSETQ. The CDR3, as DNA: TGCGCCAGCAGCTTGGCAGGGGGAGTAGCCTACAATGAGCAGTTCTTC. It translates to CASSLAGGVAYNEQFF.

The rearrangement links TRBV18 to TRBJ2-7; TRBD2 agrees at 7 bases. With 2 bases clipped from V and 1 base from J, the junction kept 5 bases outside the gene matches. This CDR3 is 15 amino acids long. CDR1 KGHSH and CDR2 LQKENI come from the germline V gene. As DNA, the CDR3 is TGTGCCAGCTCACCAGGGCTAGCGGATTCCTACGAGCAGTACTTC. The encoded protein is CASSPGLADSYEQYF.

Only one count was recorded for this clone. The CDR3 DNA reads as TGTGCCAGCAGTCGTAGGGGACAGGAGTACAATGAGCAGTTCTTC. This sequence encodes CASSRRGQEYNEQFF. This sequence joins TRBV6-6 and TRBJ2-1, with 8 bases identical to TRBD1. From germline, CDR1 is MNHNY and CDR2 SVGAGI (reference sequence). Losses at the gene ends were 5 bases for V and 4 bases for J; bases not matched to a gene: 7. This CDR3 has 15 amino acids.

This clone has only a few counts. This chain connects TRBV10-1 to TRBJ2-7; 10 positions match TRBD1. CDR3 length: 13 residues. Germline V gene sequence: CDR1 WNHNN, CDR2 SYGVQD (reference sequence). V lost 5 bases to trimming and J lost 4 bases; unmatched junction nucleotides: 2. This chain's CDR3 is CASSRTGGYEQYF. CDR3 bases: TGCGCCAGCAGTCGGACAGGGGGGTACGAGCAGTACTTC.

This clone was seen a few times. The gene calls are TRBV5-4 and TRBJ1-1; a weak D match, TRBD1 (5 bases). The germline V gene has CDR1 SGHNT and CDR2 YYREEE (reference sequence). The CDR3 runs 13 residues. Trimming stripped 6 bases from V and 1 base from J, with 10 bases between. This CDR3 reads CASMQGQNTEAFF. The DNA of the CDR3 is TGTGCCAGCATGCAAGGACAGAACACTGAAGCTTTCTTT.

The V and J genes are TRBV6-1 and TRBJ1-2; a weak D match, TRBD1 (5 bases). Trimming pared 8 bases from V and 12 bases from J, leaving 22 bases between. CDR3 size: 13 residues. CDR1 MNHNS and CDR2 SASEGT come from the germline V gene. In nucleotides, the CDR3 is TGTGCCAGCTCAGGGACTACTTACAGCATCGACACCTTC. Protein product: CASSGTTYSIDTF.

This rearrangement joins TRBV28 to TRBJ1-5; TRBD1 matches 10 bases. Looked up from germline, CDR1 is MDHEN and CDR2 is SYDVKM. This CDR3 region has 14 residues. V shed 6 bases and J 4 bases; nucleotides not matched to a gene: 3. Here the CDR3 reads CASRGQGRNQPQHF. CDR3 nucleotide sequence: TGTGCCAGCAGGGGACAGGGGAGGAATCAGCCCCAGCATTTT.

The chain couples TRBV6-1 to TRBJ1-2; D is unclear. CDR1 and CDR2 (germline): MNHNS, SASEGT. V was shortened by 2 bases and J by 2 bases, with 15 bases between the two germline ends. This CDR3 is 16 amino acids long. The CDR3 DNA is TGTGCCAGCAGTGAACACGGTTCACTGCTGAACTATGGCTACACCTTC. It is translated as CASSEHGSLLNYGYTF.

Only a few counts were recorded for this clone. The CDR3 region has the DNA TGTGCCAGCAGGGGGGGAACGTACGAGCAGTACTTC. Its protein is CASRGGTYEQYF. The rearrangement uses TRBV2 and TRBJ2-7; perhaps TRBD2 as D (6 bases). Germline V lookup: CDR1 SNHLY, CDR2 FYNNEI. The CDR3 covers 12 residues. V was clipped by 6 bases and J by 4 bases, with 10 bases between them.

The rearrangement uses TRBV6-5 and TRBJ1-5; D is unclear. Germline V gene sequence: CDR1 MNHEY, CDR2 SVGAGI. V was cut by 0 bases and J by 2 bases, with 8 bases left in between. The CDR3 covers 15 residues. The CDR3 coding sequence is TGTGCCAGCAGTTACTCGAGTGAGGGCAATCAGCCCCAGCATTTT. Translation: CASSYSSEGNQPQHF.

This chain joins TRBV28 and TRBJ1-5, with no clear D. The length of the CDR3 is 16 residues. Per germline, CDR1 MDHEN and CDR2 SYDVKM. Between the trimmed V and J ends, which lost 6 bases and 9 bases, there was a span of 24 bases. DNA of the CDR3: TGTGCCAGCAGCCTTAGGCCCCAGAGAGGGTTAGGGCCCCAGCATTTT. Translated: CASSLRPQRGLGPQHF.

The gene calls are TRBV7-8 and TRBJ2-5; the D gene is possibly TRBD2 (5 bases). Trimming took 6 bases from V and 3 from J, leaving 11 bases between them. The CDR3 runs 13 residues. The germline gives CDR1 SGHVS, CDR2 FQNEAQ. CDR3 in amino acids: CASSSGLEETQYF. CDR3 bases: TGTGCCAGCAGTTCCGGACTGGAAGAGACCCAGTACTTC.

This chain uses TRBV30 with TRBJ2-5, with TRBD1 matching 7 bases. The ends lost 1 base at V and 1 base at J; junction bases unmatched: 3. Germline V gives CDR1 GTSNPN, CDR2 SVGIG (reference sequence). This CDR3 is 14 amino acids long. CDR3 amino acids: CAWSGGQLQETQYF. Here the CDR3 DNA reads TGTGCCTGGAGTGGGGGACAGCTCCAAGAGACCCAGTACTTC.